The 21 T cell receptor beta chains below were found in one sample sequenced in a study of beta chain features in type 1 diabetes. The isolated RNA, all of it, was reverse transcribed, so expressed TCRB transcripts were what got sequenced. The method was immunoSEQ multiplex PCR; TCRdb's version includes in-frame clones alone and lacks a portion of them. The sample comprises more than 300,000 clones, over 9.5% of which are singletons, and roughly 0.017% rests with the top ten. Sample: naive CD4+ T cells from blood. The receptors come from a man aged 18-30 years in good health.

The chain uses TRBV19 and TRBJ2-7; 7 positions agree with TRBD1. Trimming at V came to 4 bases and at J to 5 bases, leaving 11 bases not matched to a gene. CDR3 size: 15 residues. CDR1 and CDR2 (germline): LNHDA, SQIVND (reference sequence). The CDR3 sequence: CASSKDRPGAHEQYF. DNA for the CDR3: TGTGCCAGTAGTAAGGACAGGCCCGGGGCCCACGAGCAGTACTTC.

This chain connects TRBV6-5 to TRBJ1-2; tentatively, D is TRBD1 (6 bases). Germline-derived CDR1 and CDR2 are MNHEY and SVGAGI. The CDR3 extends over 13 amino acids. The V gene lost 5 bases and the J gene lost 3 bases, with 10 bases spanning the gap. CDR3 loop: CASSEQGDYGYTF. The CDR3 DNA sequence: TGTGCCAGCAGTGAACAGGGCGACTATGGCTACACCTTC.

The rearrangement joins TRBV6-6 to TRBJ2-7, with D unresolved. CDR1 is MNHNY, CDR2 SVGAGI, per germline (reference sequence). V lost 6 bases to trimming and J lost 1 base, with 4 bases between them. The CDR3 spans 11 residues. Here the CDR3 reads CASSISYEQYF. DNA of the CDR3: TGTGCCAGCAGCATTTCCTACGAGCAGTACTTC.

CDR3 sequence (DNA): TGTGCCAGCAGTCCGGGTAATTCACCCCTCCACTTT. Amino acid sequence: CASSPGNSPLHF. The genes are TRBV28 and TRBJ1-6; D call uncertain. The germline V gene encodes CDR1 MDHEN and CDR2 SYDVKM. This CDR3 has 12 residues. V was clipped by 5 bases and J by 6 bases, with 5 bases between them.

This CDR3 is CASSQSDWIYNEQFF. CDR3 DNA sequence: TGCGCCAGCAGCCAATCGGACTGGATATACAATGAGCAGTTCTTC. The rearrangement links TRBV4-1 to TRBJ2-1; possibly TRBD2 for D (5 bases). The CDR3 is 15 residues long. CDR1 is MGHRA, CDR2 YSYEKL, per germline. Trimming removed 2 bases from V and 4 bases from J, with 12 bases in between.

This clone came up a few times. The chain uses TRBV5-1 and TRBJ2-3; 7 nucleotides match TRBD1. The CDR3 totals 16 residues. Losses at the gene ends were 3 bases for V and 4 bases for J; bases not matched to a gene: 11. Germline CDR1 reads SGHRS; CDR2 reads YFSETQ. This CDR3 is CASSWGQPLRADTQYF. The CDR3 DNA reads TGCGCCAGCAGCTGGGGACAGCCCTTACGTGCAGATACGCAGTATTTT.

The chain has TRBV7-8 and TRBJ2-7, with 12 bases that match TRBD2. The CDR3 totals 18 residues. After removal of 5 bases from V and 1 base from J, the junction contained 12 bases not matched to a gene. CDR1 SGHVS and CDR2 FQNEAQ come from the germline V gene. The CDR3 DNA reads as TGTGCCAGCAGCGACAGGCGGGGACTAGCGGGCCTTTCCTACGAGCAGTACTTC. Amino acid sequence: CASSDRRGLAGLSYEQYF.

This clone was counted once. The chain is built from TRBV19 and TRBJ2-7, with D possibly being TRBD2 (5 bases). Deletions cut 5 bases from V and 0 bases from J, with 11 bases between. The CDR3 spans 14 residues. CDR1 is LNHDA, CDR2 SQIVND, per germline (reference sequence). The CDR3 nucleotides read TGTGCCAGTAGTCCGCGGGCAGGCTCCTACGAGCAGTACTTC. Translation gives CASSPRAGSYEQYF. Full variable domain (outside the CDR3, taken from reference TRBV19 and TRBJ2-7): DGGITQSPKYLFRKEGQNVTLSCEQNLNHDAMYWYRQDPGQGLRLIYYSQIVNDFQKGDIAEGYSVSREKKESFPLTVTSAQKNPTAFYLCASSPRAGSYEQYFGPGTRLTVT.

This clone has only a few counts. The genes are TRBV25-1 and TRBJ2-1, with 9 bases aligning to TRBD2. The CDR3 extends over 15 amino acids. V shed 3 bases and J 7 bases; nucleotides not matched to a gene: 7. The germline CDR1 and CDR2 sequences are MGHDK and SYGVNS. CDR3 DNA sequence: TGTGCCAGCAGTGATGCGGGGGGGTGGTGGAATGAGCAGTTCTTC. This translates into CASSDAGGWWNEQFF.

This clone was observed a handful of times. The chain couples TRBV30 to TRBJ1-3; D unclear. Germline V gives CDR1 GTSNPN, CDR2 SVGIG (reference sequence). The CDR3 runs to 12 residues. V lost 2 bases and J 1 base, leaving 3 bases between the germline ends. CDR3 DNA: TGTGCCTGGAGTCCTTCTGGAAACACCATATATTTT. Its translation: CAWSPSGNTIYF.

This clone was seen a few times. The chain carries TRBV6-1 and TRBJ1-1; D is uncertain. The CDR3 covers 13 residues. V gave up 11 bases and J gave up 3 bases, with 16 bases separating them. The germline gives CDR1 MNHNS, CDR2 SASEGT. Written as DNA, the CDR3 is TGTGCCGGGCGTGGAGGCGGCCACACTGAAGCTTTCTTT. Amino acid sequence: CAGRGGGHTEAFF.

V usage is TRBV11-3 and J usage is TRBJ2-4; D remains unclear. Germline assignment: CDR1 SGHNT and CDR2 YENEEA. The CDR3 sequence is 16 residues long. Deletions cut 4 bases from V and 0 bases from J, with 13 bases between. CDR3 nucleotides: TGTGCCAGCAGCTCGAGTAGAGGTTTAGCCAAAAACATTCAGTACTTC. Protein: CASSSSRGLAKNIQYF.

This sequence joins TRBV7-3 and TRBJ2-1; 7 bases align to TRBD1. The ends lost 5 bases at V and 4 bases at J; junction bases unmatched: 5. Germline lookup yields CDR1 SGHTA and CDR2 FQGTGA. The CDR3 totals 14 residues. CDR3 in amino acids: CASSLQDRYNEQFF. CDR3 sequence (DNA): TGTGCCAGCAGCCTCCAGGACAGGTACAATGAGCAGTTCTTC.

This clone was counted between two and nine times. This chain joins TRBV19 and TRBJ2-5, with 8 bases that match TRBD1. The V and J ends lost 1 base and 2 bases, in that order; junction bases with no gene match: 3. This CDR3 is 15 amino acids long. Germline V CDR1 and CDR2: LNHDA, SQIVND (reference sequence). In DNA, the CDR3 is TGTGCCAGTAGTATAGCCAGGGGGCGGCAAGAGACCCAGTACTTC. Protein: CASSIARGRQETQYF.

This clone was observed a few times. This rearrangement joins TRBV28 to TRBJ1-1; weak D call: TRBD1 (5 bases). Trimming left V 6 bases short and J 5 bases short, with 16 bases between. The CDR3 runs 14 residues. Germline loops: CDR1 MDHEN, CDR2 SYDVKM. The CDR3 sequence: CASSPGPGGTEAFF. Written as DNA, the CDR3 is TGTGCCAGCAGCCCGGGACCGGGAGGGACTGAAGCTTTCTTT. The full variable domain, its missing parts supplied by reference TRBV28 and TRBJ1-1, is DVKVTQSSRYLVKRTGEKVFLECVQDMDHENMFWYRQDPGLGLRLIYFSYDVKMKEKGDIPEGYSVSREKKERFSLILESASTNQTSMYLCASSPGPGGTEAFFGQGTRLTVV.

This clone was found a few times. The chain is built from TRBV9 and TRBJ2-5; TRBD1 matches at 8 bases. CDR3 length: 16 residues. V dropped 3 bases and J dropped 1; count of bases not matched to a gene: 8. Germline V lookup: CDR1 SGDLS, CDR2 YYNGEE. CDR3 loop: CASSGKLGTGQETQYF. The CDR3 bases are TGTGCCAGCAGCGGTAAACTTGGGACAGGCCAAGAGACCCAGTACTTC.

V gene TRBV6-1 combines with J gene TRBJ2-7, with TRBD1 matching 8 bases. Germline trimming cut 5 bases from V and 2 bases from J; bases unmatched to any gene: 8. The CDR3 sequence is 15 residues long. Germline V gene lookup returns CDR1 MNHNS and CDR2 SASEGT. The CDR3 loop reads CASSLIGQGAYEQYF. CDR3 DNA: TGTGCCAGCAGTCTGATAGGACAGGGTGCCTACGAGCAGTACTTC.

This clone was counted only a few times. This chain connects TRBV28 to TRBJ1-6, with D possibly TRBD1 on 5 matching bases. The length of the CDR3 is 16 residues. Trimming took off 1 base at V and 5 bases at J, with 12 bases between the two ends. Germline assignment: CDR1 MDHEN and CDR2 SYDVKM. CDR3 region: CASSLLGRVDNSPLHF. CDR3 DNA: TGTGCCAGCAGTTTATTAGGCAGGGTGGATAATTCACCCCTCCACTTT. The full variable domain, with the rest looked up from reference TRBV28 and TRBJ1-6, is DVKVTQSSRYLVKRTGEKVFLECVQDMDHENMFWYRQDPGLGLRLIYFSYDVKMKEKGDIPEGYSVSREKKERFSLILESASTNQTSMYLCASSLLGRVDNSPLHFGNGTRLTVT.

This chain joins TRBV12-5 and TRBJ2-1; 9 bases match TRBD2. CDR1 is LGHNT, CDR2 FRNRAP, per germline. The CDR3 loop spans 15 amino acids. The J segment lost 3 bases and the V segment lost 6 bases, leaving 6 bases of the junction unmatched. This chain's CDR3 is CASGRGREGYNEQFF. CDR3 DNA: TGTGCTAGTGGCCGTGGGCGGGAGGGCTACAATGAGCAGTTCTTC.

This clone was recorded a few times. V usage is TRBV10-3 and J usage is TRBJ2-2; D possibly corresponds to TRBD1 (6 bases). The CDR3 loop spans 13 amino acids. The germline V gene encodes CDR1 ENHRY and CDR2 SYGVKD. Between the trimmed V and J ends, which lost 6 bases and 7 bases, there was a span of 12 bases. CDR3 in amino acids: CAIRTQGGGELFF. In DNA form, the CDR3 reads TGTGCCATCAGAACACAGGGCGGCGGGGAGCTGTTTTTT.

This clone was detected a few times. The chain uses TRBV6-5 and TRBJ1-3; no definite D call. Trimming took 5 bases from V and 5 from J, leaving 7 bases between them. This CDR3 has 12 residues. CDR1 is MNHEY and CDR2 is SVGAGI in the germline V gene. The CDR3 sequence is CASSGPRNTIYF. The CDR3 nucleotides read TGTGCCAGCAGTGGGCCCCGAAACACCATATATTTT.